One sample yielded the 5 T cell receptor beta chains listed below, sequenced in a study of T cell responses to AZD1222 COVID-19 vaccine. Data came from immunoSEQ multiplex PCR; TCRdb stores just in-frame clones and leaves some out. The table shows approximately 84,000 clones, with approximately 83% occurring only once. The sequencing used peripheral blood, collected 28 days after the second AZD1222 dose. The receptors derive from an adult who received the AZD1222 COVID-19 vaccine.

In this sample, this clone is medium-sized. CDR3 nucleotides: TGTGCCAGCAGAACGGTGGGACAGGAGAACACTGAAGCTTTCTTT. Translating it yields CASRTVGQENTEAFF. The V and J genes are TRBV27 and TRBJ1-1, with 8 bases that match TRBD1. The germline CDR1 and CDR2 sequences are MNHEY and SMNVEV (reference sequence). The length of the CDR3 is 15 residues. J gave up 1 base and V 6 bases, and 7 bases lay outside the gene matches.

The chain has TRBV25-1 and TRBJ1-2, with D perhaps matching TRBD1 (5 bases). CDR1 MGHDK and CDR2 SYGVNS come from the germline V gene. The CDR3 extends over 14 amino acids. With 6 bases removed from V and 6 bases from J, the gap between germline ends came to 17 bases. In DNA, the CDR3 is TGTGCCAGCAGCGACCCCAGGGAATATGATGGCTACACCTTC. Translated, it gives CASSDPREYDGYTF.

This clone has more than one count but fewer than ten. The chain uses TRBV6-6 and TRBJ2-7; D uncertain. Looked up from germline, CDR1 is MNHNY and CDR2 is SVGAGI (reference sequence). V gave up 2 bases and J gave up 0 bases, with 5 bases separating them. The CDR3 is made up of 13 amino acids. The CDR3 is CASSYGVSYEQYF. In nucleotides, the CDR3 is TGTGCCAGCAGTTACGGGGTCTCCTACGAGCAGTACTTC.

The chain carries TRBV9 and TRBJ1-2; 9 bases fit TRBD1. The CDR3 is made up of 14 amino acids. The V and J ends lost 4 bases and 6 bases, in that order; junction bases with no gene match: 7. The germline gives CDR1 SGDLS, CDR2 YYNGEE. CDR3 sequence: CASSPSGQGHGYTF. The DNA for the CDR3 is TGTGCCAGCAGCCCCTCCGGACAGGGGCATGGCTACACCTTC.

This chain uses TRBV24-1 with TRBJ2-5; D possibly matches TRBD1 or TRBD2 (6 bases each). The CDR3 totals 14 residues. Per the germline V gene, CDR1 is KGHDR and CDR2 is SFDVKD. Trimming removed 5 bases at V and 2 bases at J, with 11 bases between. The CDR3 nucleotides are TGTGCCACCAGTGTAGGGGGGAGTCAAGAGACCCAGTACTTC. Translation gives CATSVGGSQETQYF.